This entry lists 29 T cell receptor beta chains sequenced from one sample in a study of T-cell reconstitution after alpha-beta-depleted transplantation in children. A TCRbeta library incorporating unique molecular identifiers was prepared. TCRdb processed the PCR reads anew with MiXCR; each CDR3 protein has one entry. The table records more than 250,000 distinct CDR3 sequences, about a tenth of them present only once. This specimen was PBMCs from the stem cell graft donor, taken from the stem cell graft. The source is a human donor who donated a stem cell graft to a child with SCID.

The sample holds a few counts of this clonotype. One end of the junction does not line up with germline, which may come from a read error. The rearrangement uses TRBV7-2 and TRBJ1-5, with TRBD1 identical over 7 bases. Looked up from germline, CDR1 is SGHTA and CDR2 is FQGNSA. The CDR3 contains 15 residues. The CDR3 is CASSLLLSPEGQAFF. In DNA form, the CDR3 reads TGTGCCAGCAGCTTACTGCTATCCCCCGAAGGACAGGCATTCTTT.

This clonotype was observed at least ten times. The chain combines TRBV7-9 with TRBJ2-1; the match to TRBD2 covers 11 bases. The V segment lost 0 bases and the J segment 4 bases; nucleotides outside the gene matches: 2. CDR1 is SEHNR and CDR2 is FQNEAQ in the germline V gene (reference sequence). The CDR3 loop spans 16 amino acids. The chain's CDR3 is CASSLAGTSGYNEQFF. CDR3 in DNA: TGTGCCAGCAGCTTAGCTGGGACTAGCGGATACAATGAGCAGTTCTTC.

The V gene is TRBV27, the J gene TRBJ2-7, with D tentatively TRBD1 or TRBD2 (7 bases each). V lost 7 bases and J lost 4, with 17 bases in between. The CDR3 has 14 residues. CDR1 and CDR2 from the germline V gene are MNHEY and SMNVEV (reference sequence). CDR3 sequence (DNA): TGTGCCAGCAAGCAACAGGGGAGGGAATACGAGCAGTACTTC. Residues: CASKQQGREYEQYF.

DNA of the CDR3: TGCGCCAGCAGCTTGGTGGACAGGGGGCGCAATGAGCAGTTCTTC. It yields the protein CASSLVDRGRNEQFF. The chain uses TRBV5-1 and TRBJ2-1; 11 bases are shared with TRBD1. CDR1 and CDR2 from the germline V gene are SGHRS and YFSETQ. This CDR3 has 15 amino acids. With V trimmed by 0 bases and J by 6 bases, 2 bases remained unmatched.

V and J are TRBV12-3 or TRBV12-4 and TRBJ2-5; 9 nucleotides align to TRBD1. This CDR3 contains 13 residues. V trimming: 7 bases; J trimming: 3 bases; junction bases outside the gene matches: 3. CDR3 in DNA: TGTGCCAGCACCGGGACAGGGAAAGAGACCCAGTACTTC. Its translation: CASTGTGKETQYF.

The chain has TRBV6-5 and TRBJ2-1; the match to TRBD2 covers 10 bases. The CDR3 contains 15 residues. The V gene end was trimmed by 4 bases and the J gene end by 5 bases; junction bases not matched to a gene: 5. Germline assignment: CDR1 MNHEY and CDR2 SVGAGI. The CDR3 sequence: CASSSPSGGNNEQFF. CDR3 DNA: TGTGCCAGCAGTTCTCCTAGCGGGGGCAACAATGAGCAGTTCTTC.

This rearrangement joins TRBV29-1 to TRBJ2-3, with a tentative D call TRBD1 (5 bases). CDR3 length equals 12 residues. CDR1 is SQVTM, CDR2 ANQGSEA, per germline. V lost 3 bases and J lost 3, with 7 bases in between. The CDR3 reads CSVDKGTDTQYF. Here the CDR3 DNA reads TGCAGCGTTGACAAGGGGACAGATACGCAGTATTTT.

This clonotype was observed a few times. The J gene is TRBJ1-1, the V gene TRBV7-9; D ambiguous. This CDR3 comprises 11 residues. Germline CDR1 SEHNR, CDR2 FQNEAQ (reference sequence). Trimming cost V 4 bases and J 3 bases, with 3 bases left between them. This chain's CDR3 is CASSWDTEAFF. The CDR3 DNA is TGTGCCAGCAGCTGGGACACTGAAGCTTTCTTT.

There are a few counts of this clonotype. Here the CDR3 reads CASSLIQRGAPGTGELFF. DNA for the CDR3: TGTGCCAGCAGCTTGATCCAGCGGGGGGCCCCGGGCACCGGGGAGCTGTTTTTT. This chain connects TRBV5-6 to TRBJ2-2, with 9 bases aligning to TRBD2. The CDR3 is made up of 18 amino acids. From germline, CDR1 is SGHDT and CDR2 YYEEEE. V lost 1 base to trimming and J lost 4 bases; unmatched junction nucleotides: 11.

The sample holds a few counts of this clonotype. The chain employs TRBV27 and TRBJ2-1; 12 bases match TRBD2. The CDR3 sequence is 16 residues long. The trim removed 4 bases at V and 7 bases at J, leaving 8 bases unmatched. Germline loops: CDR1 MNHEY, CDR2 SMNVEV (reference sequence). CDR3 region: CASSSLSSGGVNEQFF. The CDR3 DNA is TGTGCCAGCAGTTCCCTGTCTAGCGGGGGGGTGAATGAGCAGTTCTTC.

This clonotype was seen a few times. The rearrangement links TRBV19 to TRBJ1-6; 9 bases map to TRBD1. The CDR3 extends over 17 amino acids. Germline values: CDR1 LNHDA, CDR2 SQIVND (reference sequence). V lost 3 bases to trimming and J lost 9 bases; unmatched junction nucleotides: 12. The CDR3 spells CASSIVSGQGGSSPLHF. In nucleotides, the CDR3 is TGTGCCAGTAGTATTGTTTCGGGACAGGGTGGATCTTCACCCCTCCACTTT.

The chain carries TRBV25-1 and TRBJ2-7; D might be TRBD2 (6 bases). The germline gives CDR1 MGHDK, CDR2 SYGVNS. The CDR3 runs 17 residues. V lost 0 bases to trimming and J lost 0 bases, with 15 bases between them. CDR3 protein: CASSEYGGAVSSYEQYF. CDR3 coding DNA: TGTGCCAGCAGTGAATATGGCGGGGCGGTAAGCTCCTACGAGCAGTACTTC.

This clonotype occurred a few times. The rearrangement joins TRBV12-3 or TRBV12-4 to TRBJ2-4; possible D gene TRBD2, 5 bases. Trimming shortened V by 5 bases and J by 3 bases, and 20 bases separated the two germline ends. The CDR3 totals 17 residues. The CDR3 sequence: CASSPESVMGSKNIQYF. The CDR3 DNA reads TGTGCCAGCAGTCCAGAATCTGTGATGGGGAGCAAAAACATTCAGTACTTC.

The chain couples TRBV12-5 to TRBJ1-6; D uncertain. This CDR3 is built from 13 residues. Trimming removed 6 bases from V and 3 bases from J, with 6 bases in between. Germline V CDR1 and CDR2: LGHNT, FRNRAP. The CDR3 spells CASGAGYNSPLHF. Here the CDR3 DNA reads TGTGCTAGTGGGGCCGGCTATAATTCACCCCTCCACTTT.

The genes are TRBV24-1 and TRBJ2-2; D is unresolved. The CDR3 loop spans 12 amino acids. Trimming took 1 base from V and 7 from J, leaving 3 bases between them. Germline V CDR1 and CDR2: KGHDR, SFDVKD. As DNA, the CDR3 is TGTGCCACCAGTGATTTCTACGGGGAGCTGTTTTTT. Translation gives CATSDFYGELFF.

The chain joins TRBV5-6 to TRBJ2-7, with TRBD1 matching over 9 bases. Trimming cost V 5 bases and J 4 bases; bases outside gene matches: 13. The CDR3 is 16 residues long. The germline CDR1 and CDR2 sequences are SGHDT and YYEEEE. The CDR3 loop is CASSLWHRGLTYEQYF. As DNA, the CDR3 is TGTGCCAGCAGTCTGTGGCACAGGGGGCTAACTTACGAGCAGTACTTC. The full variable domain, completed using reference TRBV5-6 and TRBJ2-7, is DAGVTQSPTHLIKTRGQQVTLRCSPKSGHDTVSWYQQALGQGPQFIFQYYEEEERQRGNFPDRFSGHQFPNYSSELNVNALLLGDSALYLCASSLWHRGLTYEQYFGPGTRLTVT.

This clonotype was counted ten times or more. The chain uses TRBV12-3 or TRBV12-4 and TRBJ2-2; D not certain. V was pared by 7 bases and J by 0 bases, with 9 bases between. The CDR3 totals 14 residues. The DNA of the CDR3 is TGTGCCAGCATCAAGGGTTCGAACACCGGGGAGCTGTTTTTT. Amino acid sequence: CASIKGSNTGELFF.

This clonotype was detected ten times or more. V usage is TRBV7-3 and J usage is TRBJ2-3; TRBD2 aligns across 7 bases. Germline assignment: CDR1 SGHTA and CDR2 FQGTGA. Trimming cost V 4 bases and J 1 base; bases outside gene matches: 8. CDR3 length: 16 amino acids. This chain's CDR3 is CASSSTRAGGTDTQYF. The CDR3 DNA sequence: TGTGCCAGCAGCTCTACACGGGCGGGAGGCACAGATACGCAGTATTTT.

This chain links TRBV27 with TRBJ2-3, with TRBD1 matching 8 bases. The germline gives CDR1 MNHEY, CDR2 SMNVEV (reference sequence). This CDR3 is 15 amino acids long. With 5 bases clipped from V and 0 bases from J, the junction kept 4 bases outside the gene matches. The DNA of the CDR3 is TGTGCCAGCAGTAGTCACAGGGGGAGCACAGATACGCAGTATTTT. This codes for CASSSHRGSTDTQYF.

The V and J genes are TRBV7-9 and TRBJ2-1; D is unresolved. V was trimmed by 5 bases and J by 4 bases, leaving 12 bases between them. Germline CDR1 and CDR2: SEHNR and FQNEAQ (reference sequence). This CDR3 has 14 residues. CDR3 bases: TGTGCCAGCAGCCCCCTAACTCAATACAATGAGCAGTTCTTC. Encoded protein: CASSPLTQYNEQFF. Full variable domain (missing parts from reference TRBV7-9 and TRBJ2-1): DTGVSQNPRHKITKRGQNVTFRCDPISEHNRLYWYRQTLGQGPEFLTYFQNEAQLEKSRLLSDRFSAERPKGSFSTLEIQRTEQGDSAMYLCASSPLTQYNEQFFGPGTRLTVL.

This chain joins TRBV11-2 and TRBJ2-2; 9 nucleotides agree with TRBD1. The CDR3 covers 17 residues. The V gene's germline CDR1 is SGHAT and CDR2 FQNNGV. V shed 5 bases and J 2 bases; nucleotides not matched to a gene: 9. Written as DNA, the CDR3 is TGTGCCAGCAGCCGCGGACAGGGGTTTGATAACACCGGGGAGCTGTTTTTT. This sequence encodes CASSRGQGFDNTGELFF. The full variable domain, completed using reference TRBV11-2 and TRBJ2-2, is EAGVAQSPRYKIIEKRQSVAFWCNPISGHATLYWYQQILGQGPKLLIQFQNNGVVDDSQLPKDRFSAERLKGVDSTLKIQPAKLEDSAVYLCASSRGQGFDNTGELFFGEGSRLTVL.

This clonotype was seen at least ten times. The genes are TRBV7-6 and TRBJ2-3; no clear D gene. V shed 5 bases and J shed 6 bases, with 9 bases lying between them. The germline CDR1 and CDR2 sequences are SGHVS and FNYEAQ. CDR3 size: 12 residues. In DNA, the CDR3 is TGTGCCAGCAGCCCGCTTAAGGATACGCAGTATTTT. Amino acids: CASSPLKDTQYF.

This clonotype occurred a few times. CDR3 residues: CASGFDGGEQFF. CDR3 sequence (DNA): TGCGCCAGCGGATTTGACGGCGGCGAGCAGTTCTTC. The chain links TRBV5-1 to TRBJ2-1; no firm D call. V gave up 7 bases and J gave up 10 bases, with 15 bases separating them. The germline V gene encodes CDR1 SGHRS and CDR2 YFSETQ. The CDR3 has 12 amino acids.

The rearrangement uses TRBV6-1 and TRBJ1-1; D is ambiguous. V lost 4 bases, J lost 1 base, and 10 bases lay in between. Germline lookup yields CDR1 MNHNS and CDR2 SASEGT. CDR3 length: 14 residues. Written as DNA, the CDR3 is TGTGCCAGCAGTGTTTCCGGGTCGAACACTGAAGCTTTCTTT. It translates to CASSVSGSNTEAFF.

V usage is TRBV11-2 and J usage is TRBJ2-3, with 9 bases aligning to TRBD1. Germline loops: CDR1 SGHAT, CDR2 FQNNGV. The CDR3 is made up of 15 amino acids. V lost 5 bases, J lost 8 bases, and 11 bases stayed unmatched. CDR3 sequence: CASSPGTGISSTQYF. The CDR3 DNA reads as TGTGCCAGCAGCCCCGGGACAGGGATTTCCTCTACGCAGTATTTT.

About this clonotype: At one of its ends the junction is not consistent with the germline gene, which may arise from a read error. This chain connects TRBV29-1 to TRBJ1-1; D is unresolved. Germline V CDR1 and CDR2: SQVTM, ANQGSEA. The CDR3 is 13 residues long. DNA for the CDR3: TGCAGCGTTAAAGAGGACGGGAACACTGAAGCTTTCTTT. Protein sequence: CSVKEDGNTEAFF.

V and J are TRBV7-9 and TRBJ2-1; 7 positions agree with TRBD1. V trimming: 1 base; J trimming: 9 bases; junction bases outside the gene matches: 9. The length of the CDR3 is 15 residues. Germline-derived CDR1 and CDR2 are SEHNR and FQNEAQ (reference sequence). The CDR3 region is CASSLEGAPGLEQFF. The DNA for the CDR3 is TGTGCCAGCAGCTTAGAGGGGGCCCCCGGGCTTGAGCAGTTCTTC. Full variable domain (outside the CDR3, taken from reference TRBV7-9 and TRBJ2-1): DTGVSQNPRHKITKRGQNVTFRCDPISEHNRLYWYRQTLGQGPEFLTYFQNEAQLEKSRLLSDRFSAERPKGSFSTLEIQRTEQGDSAMYLCASSLEGAPGLEQFFGPGTRLTVL.

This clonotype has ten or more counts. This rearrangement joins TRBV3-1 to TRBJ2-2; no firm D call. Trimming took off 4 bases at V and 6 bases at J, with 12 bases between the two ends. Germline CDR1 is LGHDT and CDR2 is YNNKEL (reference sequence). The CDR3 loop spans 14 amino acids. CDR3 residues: CASSPDSWAGELFF. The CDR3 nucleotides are TGTGCCAGCAGCCCAGACTCCTGGGCCGGGGAGCTGTTTTTT. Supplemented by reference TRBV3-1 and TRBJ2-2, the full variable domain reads DTAVSQTPKYLVTQMGNDKSIKCEQNLGHDTMYWYKQDSKKFLKIMFSYNNKELIINETVPNRFSPKSPDKAHLNLHINSLELGDSAVYFCASSPDSWAGELFFGEGSRLTVL.

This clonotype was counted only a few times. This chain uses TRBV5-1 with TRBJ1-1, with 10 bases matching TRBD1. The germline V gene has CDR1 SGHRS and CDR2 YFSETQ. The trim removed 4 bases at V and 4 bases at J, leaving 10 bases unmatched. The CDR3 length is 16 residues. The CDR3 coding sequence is TGCGCCAGCAGCACGGGACAGGGGTCTGGCGGCACTGAAGCTTTCTTT. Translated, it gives CASSTGQGSGGTEAFF.